The clone carrying this TCR beta chain was recorded a few times. What it binds is not known. The sample is drawn from a study of T cells after yellow fever vaccination. The study's findings and limits: FACS-sorted repertoires could contain abundant clonotypes contaminating from the bulk population.

From germline, CDR1 is LGHNT and CDR2 FRNRAP. V lost 0 bases, J lost 4 bases, and 6 bases lay in between. This CDR3 is built from 13 residues. MiXCR, run by TCRdb on the 5' RACE reads, gives a single entry per CDR3 protein. Of 400,000 or so distinct CDR3 sequences detected, 6% to 8% appear once; the ten largest clones hold 15%. The TCR originated in a man aged 25-40 years who received the YFV17D yellow fever vaccine. V and J are TRBV12-5 and TRBJ1-1; perhaps TRBD1 as D (6 bases). The sequenced sample was PBMCs, obtained 5 days after the yellow fever booster vaccination. The CDR3 region has the DNA TGTGCTAGTGGTTTGGTACAGGGCACTGAAGCTTTCTTT. Translating it yields CASGLVQGTEAFF.